This record covers a single TCR beta chain. This entry is derived from a study of T cell changes during pregnancy in multiple sclerosis. The assay was immunoSEQ multiplex PCR, and TCRdb's table has in-frame clones only and misses some. Among approximately 33,000 clones listed, around 88% were seen once. V was trimmed by 5 bases and J by 8 bases, leaving 18 bases between them. CDR1 and CDR2 (germline): SGHTA, FQGNSA. The CDR3 covers 14 residues. The clonotype was recovered from a female donor in good health, enrolled as a control in a pregnancy study. The material sequenced was CD4+ T cells from peripheral blood mononuclear cells, taken in the first trimester of pregnancy. The rearrangement joins TRBV7-2 to TRBJ1-2; TRBD1 is a possible D gene (6 bases). DNA for the CDR3: TGTGCCAGCAGCCTCGGACAGTTTTATGGCGGCTACACCTTC. Translating it yields CASSLGQFYGGYTF.